The next 16 T cell receptor beta chains were all read from a single sample in a study of control samples from healthy donors and cancer patients. Clones were read by immunoSEQ multiplex PCR, and TCRdb kept only the in-frame ones, dropping some. The data show 400,000 to 450,000 clones, more than 80% seen once. The sample was PBMCs. These receptors all stem from a man aged 35-49 years with head and neck cancer.

The V call is TRBV7-3, the J call TRBJ2-3, with TRBD2 matching over 8 bases. Germline V lookup: CDR1 SGHTA, CDR2 FQGTGA. This CDR3 comprises 17 residues. The V gene end was trimmed by 2 bases and the J gene end by 2 bases; junction bases not matched to a gene: 9. The CDR3 DNA sequence: TGTGCCAGCAGCTTACCAGCGGGAGCCCCTTCCACAGATACGCAGTATTTT. As protein: CASSLPAGAPSTDTQYF.

V gene TRBV28 combines with J gene TRBJ1-6, with 7 bases lining up with TRBD1. V lost 6 bases, J lost 9 bases, and 8 bases stayed unmatched. This CDR3 has 14 residues. CDR1 is MDHEN and CDR2 is SYDVKM in the germline V gene. This CDR3 reads CASSPGQESSPLHF. The CDR3 bases are TGTGCCAGCAGCCCCGGACAGGAGAGTTCACCCCTCCACTTT.

The chain joins TRBV10-3 to TRBJ1-1; 11 bases agree with TRBD1. The germline gives CDR1 ENHRY, CDR2 SYGVKD. This CDR3 has 17 residues. V was clipped by 4 bases and J by 0 bases; unmatched bases: 7. The CDR3 region has the DNA TGTGCCATCAGTGCTCGGGACAGGGGGGAGATGAACACTGAAGCTTTCTTT. The encoded protein is CAISARDRGEMNTEAFF.

This rearrangement joins TRBV6-6 to TRBJ2-2, with a weak D call TRBD1 (5 bases). Between the trimmed V and J ends, which lost 8 bases and 0 bases, there was a span of 10 bases. This CDR3 is built from 14 residues. The germline gives CDR1 MNHNY, CDR2 SVGAGI (reference sequence). CDR3 sequence reads: CASVDTSNTGELFF. CDR3 nucleotide sequence: TGTGCCAGCGTGGACACCTCGAACACCGGGGAGCTGTTTTTT.

The CDR3 region is CASTAGGWNTEAFF. The DNA for the CDR3 is TGTGCCAGCACCGCAGGGGGCTGGAACACTGAAGCTTTCTTT. V and J are TRBV27 and TRBJ1-1; TRBD1 matches 8 bases. There are 14 residues in the CDR3. V lost 7 bases, J lost 1 base, and 5 bases stayed unmatched. Germline lookup yields CDR1 MNHEY and CDR2 SMNVEV (reference sequence).

In regard to this clone: This sample also contains other DNA sequences that code for the same CDR3. The V and J genes are TRBV4-3 and TRBJ1-2; a possible D gene is TRBD1 (5 bases). This CDR3 is 14 amino acids long. V was pared by 0 bases and J by 4 bases, with 9 bases between. Germline CDR1 LGHNA, CDR2 YSLEER. This CDR3 reads CASSQEGGAYGYTF. The CDR3 DNA reads as TGCGCCAGCAGCCAAGAGGGAGGGGCCTATGGCTACACCTTC.

The CDR3 DNA reads as TGTGCCACCAGTGATTTGCATTCGCCGGGCAATGAGCAGTTCTTC. Amino acid sequence: CATSDLHSPGNEQFF. The chain joins TRBV24-1 to TRBJ2-1; D is ambiguous. CDR3 length: 15 amino acids. Germline CDR1 is KGHDR and CDR2 is SFDVKD. The V and J ends lost 0 bases and 6 bases respectively, with 11 bases between them.

This clone has more than one count but fewer than ten. The V call is TRBV9, the J call TRBJ2-5; 14 bases are a match to TRBD2. The germline V gene encodes CDR1 SGDLS and CDR2 YYNGEE. This CDR3 has 15 residues. The J segment lost 3 bases and the V segment lost 3 bases, leaving 1 base of the junction unmatched. The chain's CDR3 is CASSAGLAGEETQYF. The CDR3 coding sequence is TGTGCCAGCAGCGCGGGACTAGCGGGAGAAGAGACCCAGTACTTC.

The V gene is TRBV2, the J gene TRBJ1-2; 10 bases agree with TRBD1. CDR3 length: 13 amino acids. Trimming removed 3 bases from V and 7 bases from J; junction bases left unmatched: 2. CDR1 SNHLY and CDR2 FYNNEI come from the germline V gene. The CDR3 reads CASSEGQGLGYTF. Written as DNA, the CDR3 is TGTGCCAGCAGTGAGGGACAGGGGCTTGGCTACACCTTC.

The rearrangement uses TRBV23-1 and TRBJ2-3; no clear D gene. Being an ORF, TRBV23-1 has a function that is uncertain. The CDR3 sequence is 11 residues long. With 10 bases removed from V and 4 bases from J, the gap between germline ends came to 9 bases. The CDR3 loop reads CATYEPDTQYF. The DNA of the CDR3 is TGCGCCACCTACGAGCCAGATACGCAGTATTTT.

The chain joins TRBV3-1 (or the pseudogene TRBV3-2) to TRBJ2-2, with D maybe TRBD2 (6 bases). CDR3 length equals 18 residues. The V and J ends lost 4 bases and 1 base respectively, with 19 bases between them. CDR1 LGHDT and CDR2 YNNKEL come from the germline V gene (reference sequence). CDR3 sequence: CASSRGAGDWGNTGELFF. CDR3 in DNA: TGTGCCAGCAGCCGAGGGGCTGGGGACTGGGGGAACACCGGGGAGCTGTTTTTT.

The chain couples TRBV7-9 to TRBJ1-1, with D unclear. This CDR3 is 13 amino acids long. Trimming removed 1 base from V and 10 bases from J, with 13 bases in between. Germline V gene lookup returns CDR1 SEHNR and CDR2 FQNEAQ (reference sequence). The CDR3 reads CASSLGERSRAFF. The CDR3 DNA is TGTGCCAGCAGCTTAGGCGAGAGGAGTAGAGCTTTCTTT.

The V and J genes are TRBV10-1 and TRBJ1-2; D call uncertain. V lost 8 bases and J lost 2, with 6 bases in between. The CDR3 has 11 amino acids. Germline loops: CDR1 WNHNN, CDR2 SYGVQD (reference sequence). DNA of the CDR3: TGCGCCAGCCCAGGAAACTATGGCTACACCTTC. Translation: CASPGNYGYTF.

This clone occurred once. J is TRBJ2-7 and V is TRBV5-4, with TRBD1 identical over 9 bases. CDR1 and CDR2 from the germline V gene are SGHNT and YYREEE (reference sequence). V was clipped by 0 bases and J by 2 bases; unmatched bases: 6. The length of the CDR3 is 16 residues. The CDR3 spells CASSLGDRATPYEQYF. CDR3 nucleotide sequence: TGTGCCAGCAGCTTGGGGGACAGGGCGACCCCCTACGAGCAGTACTTC.

CDR3 sequence reads: CASSEDPYPVGGNTIYF. CDR3 bases: TGCGCCAGCAGTGAAGACCCGTACCCTGTGGGAGGAAACACCATATATTTT. This chain links TRBV10-1 with TRBJ1-3; D call uncertain. The CDR3 covers 17 residues. The germline V and J ends were trimmed by 3 bases and 4 bases, with 19 bases remaining between them. Germline lookup yields CDR1 WNHNN and CDR2 SYGVQD (reference sequence).

The chain links TRBV5-4 to TRBJ2-3, with D tentatively TRBD1 (6 bases). The V end lost 4 bases, the J end lost 4 bases, and 22 bases lay between the germline ends. The CDR3 consists of 17 residues. Germline lookup yields CDR1 SGHNT and CDR2 YYREEE (reference sequence). The CDR3 DNA follows: TGTGCCAGCAGCCAAGGGAAGACAGGTACCGGGGCAGATACGCAGTATTTT. This gives the protein CASSQGKTGTGADTQYF.